The 28 T cell receptor beta chains in this list originate from one sample, sequenced in a study of blood T cell repertoires in COVID-19. Using immunoSEQ multiplex PCR, the repertoire was profiled, and TCRdb retains in-frame clones only, with some absent. This sample has around 300,000 clones, with roughly 86% found just once. The material sequenced was PBMCs or T cells enriched from blood (not recorded which). The receptors were sampled from a woman aged 18-35 years who had recovered from COVID-19.

V and J are TRBV7-2 and TRBJ2-7; 11 bases align to TRBD2. V lost 4 bases, J lost 2 bases, and 4 bases stayed unmatched. Germline values: CDR1 SGHTA, CDR2 FQGNSA. The length of the CDR3 is 15 residues. The CDR3 sequence is CASSWGLADPYEQYF. The CDR3 bases are TGTGCCAGCAGCTGGGGACTAGCGGACCCCTACGAGCAGTACTTC.

The gene calls are TRBV10-2 and TRBJ2-1; 12 nucleotides agree with TRBD2. The ends lost 5 bases at V and 7 bases at J; junction bases unmatched: 6. In germline, CDR1 is WSHSY, CDR2 SAAADI. This CDR3 region has 15 residues. The chain's CDR3 is CASSIRTSGKNEQFF. Written as DNA, the CDR3 is TGCGCCAGCAGTATTCGGACTAGCGGGAAGAATGAGCAGTTCTTC.

The rearrangement joins TRBV12-3 or TRBV12-4 to TRBJ1-2; D is uncertain. The CDR3 extends over 13 amino acids. V dropped 6 bases and J dropped 3 bases, with 11 bases sitting between them. The CDR3, as DNA: TGTGCCAGCAGCCACCCCCGCGACTATGGCTACACCTTC. Its translation is CASSHPRDYGYTF.

The chain carries TRBV7-2 and TRBJ1-1; weak D call: TRBD1 (6 bases). The CDR3 has 15 residues. Germline V gives CDR1 SGHTA, CDR2 FQGNSA. V was trimmed by 4 bases and J by 0 bases, leaving 12 bases between them. The chain's CDR3 is CASSSQTGLNTEAFF. In nucleotides, the CDR3 is TGTGCCAGCAGCTCCCAGACAGGCCTGAACACTGAAGCTTTCTTT.

The CDR3 protein is CASSLLAGTSEQFF. The CDR3 bases are TGTGCCAGCAGCTTACTAGCGGGAACAAGTGAGCAGTTCTTC. This rearrangement joins TRBV5-5 to TRBJ2-1, with 10 bases that match TRBD2. The germline V gene encodes CDR1 SGHKS and CDR2 YYEKEE (reference sequence). This CDR3 spans 14 amino acids. The junction had 5 bases not matched to a gene; V was cut back by 2 bases and J by 9 bases.

V and J are TRBV5-1 and TRBJ1-1; weak D call: TRBD1 (6 bases). Deletions cut 0 bases from V and 3 bases from J, with 12 bases between. Germline V gene lookup returns CDR1 SGHRS and CDR2 YFSETQ. This CDR3 comprises 15 residues. The CDR3 DNA sequence: TGCGCCAGCAGCTTGGCCCAGGGGACGTACACTGAAGCTTTCTTT. The encoded protein is CASSLAQGTYTEAFF.

The gene calls are TRBV30 and TRBJ2-5; D may be TRBD1 (7 bases). The V end lost 0 bases, the J end lost 4 bases, and 12 bases lay between the germline ends. This CDR3 comprises 14 residues. Germline V gene data show CDR1 as GTSNPN and CDR2 as SVGIG (reference sequence). The CDR3 bases are TGTGCCTGGAGTGTAGGAGGGGGCGCAGAGACCCAGTACTTC. Protein product: CAWSVGGGAETQYF.

The CDR3 spells CASTTTGFPYEQYF. In nucleotides, the CDR3 is TGTGCCAGTACCACGACAGGATTTCCCTACGAGCAGTACTTC. The chain uses TRBV19 and TRBJ2-7; tentative D call: TRBD1 (6 bases). The V gene lost 7 bases and the J gene lost 2 bases, with 15 bases spanning the gap. There are 14 residues in the CDR3. The germline gives CDR1 LNHDA, CDR2 SQIVND (reference sequence).

The rearrangement links TRBV12-3 or TRBV12-4 to TRBJ2-1; TRBD2 might be the D (5 bases). V lost 5 bases, J lost 10 bases, and 12 bases lay in between. The CDR3 is 12 amino acids. The CDR3 coding sequence is TGTGCCAGCAGTCCACAAAGCGGAGAGCAGTTCTTC. This codes for CASSPQSGEQFF.

The chain uses TRBV6-2 or TRBV6-3 and TRBJ2-1; maybe TRBD2 (6 bases). Germline assignment: CDR1 MNHEY and CDR2 SVGEGT. The CDR3 totals 16 residues. The germline V and J ends were trimmed by 4 bases and 2 bases, with 15 bases remaining between them. The CDR3 region is CASSFPRSGPYNEQFF. Here the CDR3 DNA reads TGTGCCAGCAGTTTCCCCCGAAGCGGGCCCTACAATGAGCAGTTCTTC.

The V gene is TRBV28, the J gene TRBJ1-1; D gene uncertain. Germline assignment: CDR1 MDHEN and CDR2 SYDVKM. V was clipped by 6 bases and J by 2 bases, with 13 bases between them. The CDR3 has 14 amino acids. The CDR3 DNA sequence: TGTGCCAGCAGACTACCGGGGATAAACACTGAAGCTTTCTTT. Translating gives CASRLPGINTEAFF.

This rearrangement joins TRBV28 to TRBJ2-3; 8 bases agree with TRBD2. With V trimmed by 6 bases and J by 6 bases, 14 bases remained unmatched. Germline CDR1 MDHEN, CDR2 SYDVKM. The CDR3 covers 16 residues. CDR3 DNA sequence: TGTGCCAGCAGCTCGGGACTAGTTCGGGGGGCGGATACGCAGTATTTT. Protein product: CASSSGLVRGADTQYF.

The chain links TRBV7-3 to TRBJ2-5, with 13 bases fitting TRBD2. The CDR3 has 15 residues. The V gene's germline CDR1 is SGHTA and CDR2 FQGTGA. Unmatched junction bases numbered 3, after V lost 5 bases and J lost 3 bases. The CDR3 DNA follows: TGTGCCAGCAGCAAGGGACTAGCGGGAAAAGAGACCCAGTACTTC. Translated: CASSKGLAGKETQYF.

The chain links TRBV9 to TRBJ2-3, with 9 nucleotides matching TRBD2. Germline V gives CDR1 SGDLS, CDR2 YYNGEE. The J segment lost 4 bases and the V segment lost 0 bases, leaving 6 bases of the junction unmatched. There are 16 residues in the CDR3. In DNA form, the CDR3 reads TGTGCCAGCAGCGTAGATGCGGGAGGGCCCCCAGATACGCAGTATTTT. This encodes CASSVDAGGPPDTQYF. Supplemented by reference TRBV9 and TRBJ2-3, the full variable domain reads DSGVTQTPKHLITATGQRVTLRCSPRSGDLSVYWYQQSLDQGLQFLIQYYNGEERAKGNILERFSAQQFPDLHSELNLSSLELGDSALYFCASSVDAGGPPDTQYFGPGTRLTVL.

The CDR3 loop reads CASSLGEEPETQYF. CDR3 nucleotide sequence: TGTGCCAGCAGCTTAGGAGAGGAACCAGAGACCCAGTACTTC. V is TRBV11-2 and J is TRBJ2-5; no firm D call. Germline assignment: CDR1 SGHAT and CDR2 FQNNGV. Between the trimmed V and J ends, which lost 1 base and 4 bases, there was a span of 10 bases. The CDR3 is made up of 14 amino acids.

V usage is TRBV7-2 and J usage is TRBJ2-7; TRBD1 matches 7 bases. Germline V gene sequence: CDR1 SGHTA, CDR2 FQGNSA. V lost 3 bases to trimming and J lost 1 base; unmatched junction nucleotides: 3. The CDR3 covers 14 residues. Here the CDR3 DNA reads TGTGCCAGCAGCTTGGACAGGTGGTCCTACGAGCAGTACTTC. As protein: CASSLDRWSYEQYF.

The CDR3 loop is CASSSYGQQNTEAFF. CDR3 nucleotides: TGTGCCAGCAGTTCCTACGGACAGCAGAACACTGAAGCTTTCTTT. The chain recombines TRBV6-2 or TRBV6-3 with TRBJ1-1, with D possibly TRBD1 on 6 matching bases. Germline V CDR1 and CDR2: MNHEY, SVGEGT. The CDR3 is made up of 15 amino acids. V lost 4 bases and J 1 base, leaving 13 bases between the germline ends.

This clone was seen only a few times. The chain links TRBV9 to TRBJ2-7; D might be TRBD2 (6 bases). The CDR3 has 15 residues. Trimming shortened V by 0 bases and J by 1 base, and 11 bases separated the two germline ends. The germline V gene encodes CDR1 SGDLS and CDR2 YYNGEE. The CDR3 protein is CASSVGAGRSYEQYF. The CDR3 DNA is TGTGCCAGCAGCGTAGGGGCTGGGAGGTCCTACGAGCAGTACTTC. The variable domain in full, completed from reference TRBV9 and TRBJ2-7, reads DSGVTQTPKHLITATGQRVTLRCSPRSGDLSVYWYQQSLDQGLQFLIQYYNGEERAKGNILERFSAQQFPDLHSELNLSSLELGDSALYFCASSVGAGRSYEQYFGPGTRLTVT.

V usage is TRBV4-1 and J usage is TRBJ2-1; no firm D call. The V end was cut by 4 bases, the J end by 2 bases, with 6 bases between. Per the germline V gene, CDR1 is MGHRA and CDR2 is YSYEKL. The CDR3 loop spans 13 amino acids. The CDR3, as DNA: TGCGCCAGCAGCCTAGCCCCCTACAATGAGCAGTTCTTC. Residues: CASSLAPYNEQFF.

The V gene is TRBV15, the J gene TRBJ2-5; 7 bases line up with TRBD2. The junction had 8 bases not matched to a gene; V was cut back by 1 base and J by 3 bases. Germline values: CDR1 LNHNV, CDR2 YYDKDF (reference sequence). The CDR3 length is 16 residues. CDR3 sequence reads: CATSRAVASGKETQYF. The CDR3 bases are TGTGCCACCAGCAGAGCAGTCGCTAGCGGTAAAGAGACCCAGTACTTC.

The chain joins TRBV7-9 to TRBJ2-1; 7 nucleotides agree with TRBD2. V lost 0 bases to trimming and J lost 5 bases; unmatched junction nucleotides: 13. The CDR3 runs 18 residues. The germline CDR1 and CDR2 sequences are SEHNR and FQNEAQ (reference sequence). The CDR3 coding sequence is TGTGCCAGCAGCTTAGCATGGGGGGGACTAAGGGGAGACAATGAGCAGTTCTTC. Translating it yields CASSLAWGGLRGDNEQFF.

This sequence joins TRBV3-1 (or the pseudogene TRBV3-2) and TRBJ2-1; TRBD2 agrees at 8 bases. Germline CDR1 is LGHDT and CDR2 is YNNKEL (reference sequence). The CDR3 spans 20 residues. Losses at the gene ends were 4 bases for V and 4 bases for J; bases not matched to a gene: 21. The CDR3 sequence is CASSRPPGLGPESPYNEQFF. CDR3 bases: TGTGCCAGCAGCCGGCCGCCGGGACTAGGGCCCGAAAGTCCTTACAATGAGCAGTTCTTC.

This chain links TRBV19 with TRBJ2-3, with a possible D match to TRBD2 (6 bases). The CDR3 covers 16 residues. Trimming removed 6 bases from V and 1 base from J, with 17 bases in between. Germline-derived CDR1 and CDR2 are LNHDA and SQIVND (reference sequence). DNA of the CDR3: TGTGCCAGTAGAGTTAGACTAGGAGGGGGCACAGATACGCAGTATTTT. Amino acids: CASRVRLGGGTDTQYF. The variable domain in full, with the rest retrieved from reference TRBV19 and TRBJ2-3, is DGGITQSPKYLFRKEGQNVTLSCEQNLNHDAMYWYRQDPGQGLRLIYYSQIVNDFQKGDIAEGYSVSREKKESFPLTVTSAQKNPTAFYLCASRVRLGGGTDTQYFGPGTRLTVL.

This chain connects TRBV10-1 to TRBJ1-6, with 9 bases aligning to TRBD1. V dropped 2 bases and J dropped 9; count of bases not matched to a gene: 5. The CDR3 is 15 residues long. CDR1 WNHNN and CDR2 SYGVQD come from the germline V gene (reference sequence). The CDR3 reads CASSENTGGRSPLHF. CDR3 coding DNA: TGCGCCAGCAGTGAGAATACAGGGGGCCGTTCACCCCTCCACTTT.

CDR3 sequence reads: CSASGGAGDTQYF. The CDR3 nucleotides read TGCAGTGCTAGTGGCGGAGCGGGGGATACGCAGTATTTT. The chain links TRBV20-1 to TRBJ2-3; TRBD2 agrees at 7 bases. Germline CDR1 reads DFQATT; CDR2 reads SNEGSKA (reference sequence). This CDR3 spans 13 amino acids. Trimming took 3 bases from V and 6 from J; bases not matched to a gene: 6.

This chain connects TRBV6-5 to TRBJ2-1, with 9 bases identical to TRBD2. The CDR3 covers 14 residues. Germline CDR1 is MNHEY and CDR2 is SVGAGI. The ends lost 6 bases at V and 4 bases at J; junction bases unmatched: 4. DNA for the CDR3: TGTGCCAGCAGACAGCGGGAGGTATACAATGAGCAGTTCTTC. It is translated as CASRQREVYNEQFF.

The chain joins TRBV18 to TRBJ2-3; D possibly corresponds to TRBD1 (6 bases). The CDR3 has 14 amino acids. Germline V lookup: CDR1 KGHSH, CDR2 LQKENI. The ends were cut back, 3 bases at V and 1 base at J, with 8 bases in the middle. CDR3 amino acids: CASSPAGGTDTQYF. In nucleotides, the CDR3 is TGTGCCAGCTCACCTGCAGGGGGCACAGATACGCAGTATTTT.

The chain is built from TRBV10-3 and TRBJ2-7; TRBD1 agrees at 9 bases. This CDR3 has 15 residues. V was pared by 6 bases and J by 0 bases, with 6 bases of the junction left unmatched. From germline, CDR1 is ENHRY and CDR2 SYGVKD. The CDR3 DNA is TGTGCCATCAGAAGTGACAGGGGGAGCTCCTACGAGCAGTACTTC. It specifies CAIRSDRGSSYEQYF.